The rows below give T cell receptor beta chains drawn from one sample of a study of shared clonotypes between healthy human individuals. Assay: immunoSEQ multiplex PCR; the TCRdb copy retains only in-frame clones and omits some. The sample lists about 2.4 million clones, 93% occurring once. Specimen: naive CD4+ T cells from PBMCs. The receptors originated from a man in his late teens or twenties in good health. Some clones in this sample may be carry-over from other donors' samples. Each CDR3 is given with its conserved first and last residue. Each record gives: V gene, D gene, clone size, J gene, CDR3 protein, CDR3 DNA. A D gene is named only where the DNA matches it firmly. Clone size appears in some rows only: once, few, many, or a class for an expanded clone.

>TRBV6-1|TRBD2|NA|TRBJ2-1
CASLAGGLDEQFF
TGTGCCAGCCTGGCGGGAGGGTTGGATGAGCAGTTCTTC
>TRBV28|NA|NA|TRBJ2-7
CASSLYFNRVLYGVEQYF
TGTGCCAGCAGCCTTTACTTCAACAGGGTCCTATATGGGGTCGAGCAGTACTTC
>TRBV28|TRBD1|NA|TRBJ2-7
CASSPPPQAGTGGDEQYF
TGTGCCAGCAGCCCCCCGCCACAGGCCGGGACAGGGGGAGACGAGCAGTACTTC
>TRBV6-5|TRBD1|NA|TRBJ1-6
CASSRSQGGSPLHF
TGTGCCAGCAGTAGGAGTCAGGGGGGTTCACCCCTCCACTTT
>TRBV28|NA|once|TRBJ2-7
CASSVPGLGEQYF
TGTGCCAGCAGCGTCCCAGGGCTCGGCGAGCAGTACTTC
>TRBV10-3|NA|NA|TRBJ2-1
CAISKPGEHEQFF
TGTGCCATCAGTAAACCAGGGGAGCATGAGCAGTTCTTC
>TRBV14|NA|NA|TRBJ2-2
CASSYRGSPLRALLTGELFF
TGTGCCAGCAGCTATCGTGGCTCTCCTCTAAGGGCCCTTTTGACCGGGGAGCTGTTTTTT
>TRBV28|NA|once|TRBJ2-7
CASSLVQIGQYF
TGTGCCAGCAGTTTGGTACAGATCGGGCAGTACTTC
>TRBV5-8|NA|NA|TRBJ2-7
CASSLRAYEQYF
TGTGCCAGCAGCTTGAGGGCCTACGAGCAGTACTTC
>TRBV28|NA|NA|TRBJ1-4
CASLGTRNEKLFF
TGTGCCAGCCTCGGGACACGTAATGAAAAACTGTTTTTT
>TRBV7-9|NA|NA|TRBJ2-2
CASSPQGPGELFF
TGTGCCAGCAGCCCCCAAGGCCCCGGGGAGCTGTTTTTT
>TRBV5-4|TRBD1|NA|TRBJ1-2
CASSLGGQGAYGYTF
TGTGCCAGCAGCTTAGGAGGACAGGGAGCCTATGGCTACACCTTC
>TRBV2|NA|NA|TRBJ1-6
CASQDRSSYNSPLHF
TGTGCCAGCCAAGACAGGTCCTCCTATAATTCACCCCTCCACTTT
>TRBV6-1|NA|NA|TRBJ2-7
CASVLLDRPYEQYF
TGTGCCAGCGTGCTCCTGGACAGACCCTACGAGCAGTACTTC
>TRBV2|NA|once|TRBJ2-7
CASGSPSYEQYF
TGTGCCAGCGGGTCACCCTCCTACGAGCAGTACTTC
>TRBV28|TRBD2|NA|TRBJ2-7
CASVKQLAASEQYF
TGTGCCAGCGTAAAACAACTAGCGGCGTCCGAGCAGTACTTC
>TRBV6-5|TRBD2|NA|TRBJ2-1
CASSGSGRANEQFF
TGTGCCAGCAGCGGGAGCGGGAGGGCCAATGAGCAGTTCTTC
>TRBV27|NA|NA|TRBJ1-1
CASRKTGPNTEAFF
TGTGCCAGCAGAAAAACAGGGCCGAACACTGAAGCTTTCTTT
>TRBV28|NA|few|TRBJ2-7
CASSPGGDRSSYEQYF
TGTGCCAGCAGCCCCGGGGGGGACAGGAGCTCCTACGAGCAGTACTTC
>TRBV5-1|TRBD2|few|TRBJ2-1
CASRVLAGAYNEQFF
TGCGCCAGCAGGGTCCTAGCGGGTGCATACAATGAGCAGTTCTTC
>TRBV19|NA|NA|TRBJ1-5
CASSPHGESNQPQHF
TGTGCCAGTAGTCCCCACGGGGAGAGCAATCAGCCCCAGCATTTT
>TRBV6-1|TRBD1|NA|TRBJ1-2
CASRDRTGANYGYTF
TGTGCCAGCAGGGACCGGACAGGAGCTAACTATGGCTACACCTTC
>TRBV27|NA|NA|TRBJ1-5
CASSFDPSNQPQHF
TGTGCCAGCAGTTTTGACCCTAGCAATCAGCCCCAGCATTTT
>TRBV6-6|NA|NA|TRBJ2-1
CASSYGSSSYNEQFF
TGTGCCAGCAGTTACGGCTCGAGCTCCTACAATGAGCAGTTCTTC
>TRBV5-1|TRBD2|NA|TRBJ2-5
CASSFLAGGPEETQYF
TGCGCCAGCAGCTTTTTAGCGGGAGGGCCTGAAGAGACCCAGTACTTC
>TRBV11-2|NA|NA|TRBJ1-4
CASSPGQRTTNEKLFF
TGTGCCAGCAGCCCCGGACAGAGAACAACTAATGAAAAACTGTTTTTT
>TRBV5-5|NA|NA|TRBJ2-7
CASSWTMGRFSYEQYF
TGTGCCAGCAGCTGGACGATGGGACGTTTCTCCTACGAGCAGTACTTC
>TRBV7-3|NA|once|TRBJ2-2
CASSLIGSTGELFF
TGTGCCAGCAGCTTAATCGGTAGCACCGGGGAGCTGTTTTTT
>TRBV5-6|TRBD1|NA|TRBJ2-5
CASSPWGQGAEETQYF
TGTGCCAGCAGCCCATGGGGACAGGGGGCTGAAGAGACCCAGTACTTC
>TRBV6-5|NA|NA|TRBJ1-1
CASNLGGAFF
TGTGCCAGCAACCTAGGAGGAGCTTTCTTT
>TRBV28|NA|NA|TRBJ1-4
CASSFRSRSATNEKLFF
TGTGCCAGCAGTTTTAGGTCAAGGTCTGCAACTAATGAAAAACTGTTTTTT
>TRBV7-2|NA|NA|TRBJ2-7
CASSLRQGSEQYF
TGTGCCAGCAGCTTGCGTCAGGGGTCCGAGCAGTACTTC
>TRBV7-2|NA|NA|TRBJ1-4
CASSPAATNEKLFF
TGTGCCAGCAGCCCAGCGGCAACTAATGAAAAACTGTTTTTT
>TRBV5-6|NA|NA|TRBJ2-7
CASSLAGDSYEQYF
TGTGCCAGCAGCTTGGCCGGGGACTCCTACGAGCAGTACTTC
>TRBV10-1|NA|NA|TRBJ1-1
CASSELGTEAFF
TGCGCCAGCAGTGAGCTGGGGACTGAAGCTTTCTTT
>TRBV28|NA|NA|TRBJ2-1
CASSLGPNGQFF
TGTGCCAGCAGTTTAGGGCCCAATGGGCAGTTCTTC
>TRBV7-8|TRBD2|NA|TRBJ2-3
CASSLLGLAGGPNPDTQYF
TGTGCCAGCAGTCTGTTAGGGTTAGCGGGAGGACCAAACCCAGATACGCAGTATTTT
>TRBV5-4|TRBD2|NA|TRBJ2-2
CASSSGLAGAGGELFF
TGTGCCAGCAGCTCGGGACTAGCGGGAGCGGGCGGGGAGCTGTTTTTT
>TRBV5-4|NA|NA|TRBJ2-1
CASSFLALNDYNEQFF
TGTGCCAGCAGCTTCCTAGCCCTTAACGATTACAATGAGCAGTTCTTC
>TRBV7-9|TRBD2|NA|TRBJ2-1
CASSIAGGPYNEQFF
TGTGCCAGCAGCATAGCGGGAGGGCCCTACAATGAGCAGTTCTTC
>TRBV2|NA|NA|TRBJ2-1
CASRAGPSLSSYNEQFF
TGTGCCAGCAGGGCGGGGCCCTCCTTGAGCTCCTACAATGAGCAGTTCTTC
>TRBV5-6|NA|NA|TRBJ1-2
CASSLRGAGGYTF
TGTGCCAGCAGCTTGAGAGGGGCGGGAGGCTACACCTTC
>TRBV5-1|NA|NA|TRBJ1-1
CASSLEGPEAFF
TGCGCCAGCAGCTTGGAGGGCCCTGAAGCTTTCTTT
>TRBV7-9|NA|NA|TRBJ1-1
CASSYRENTEAFF
TGTGCCAGCAGTTACCGGGAGAACACTGAAGCTTTCTTT
>TRBV29-1|TRBD2|NA|TRBJ2-5
CSAGTSGGTQYF
TGCAGCGCCGGGACGTCGGGGGGGACCCAGTACTTC
>TRBV5-6|NA|few|TRBJ2-7
CASSLGASYEQYF
TGTGCCAGCAGCTTGGGGGCTTCCTACGAGCAGTACTTC
>TRBV6-5|TRBD2|NA|TRBJ2-7
CASHRLAGPYEQYF
TGTGCCAGCCACCGACTAGCGGGACCCTACGAGCAGTACTTC
>TRBV7-6|TRBD1|NA|TRBJ2-7
CASSPRQGAGEQYF
TGTGCCAGCAGCCCCCGGCAGGGGGCGGGCGAGCAGTACTTC
>TRBV11-1|TRBD1|NA|TRBJ2-4
CASSLGQGMAKNIQYF
TGTGCCAGCAGCTTAGGACAGGGGATGGCCAAAAACATTCAGTACTTC
>TRBV19|NA|NA|TRBJ1-3
CASSVQPGNTIYF
TGTGCCAGTAGTGTCCAACCCGGAAACACCATATATTTT
>TRBV6-1|NA|NA|TRBJ1-6
CASSAGPYSPLHF
TGTGCCAGCAGTGCCGGTCCTTATTCACCCCTCCACTTT
>TRBV28|TRBD1|NA|TRBJ1-2
CASSFWDRDYGYTF
TGTGCCAGCAGTTTTTGGGACAGGGACTATGGCTACACCTTC
>TRBV28|TRBD1|NA|TRBJ1-1
CASSSGDRDTEAFF
TGTGCCAGCAGTTCCGGGGACAGGGACACTGAAGCTTTCTTT
>TRBV11-1|TRBD2|once|TRBJ2-1
CASSLRLAEYNEQFF
TGTGCCAGCAGCTTAAGGCTAGCGGAGTACAATGAGCAGTTCTTC
>TRBV7-9|NA|NA|TRBJ1-4
CASSEYEKLFF
TGTGCCAGCAGCGAATATGAAAAACTGTTTTTT
>TRBV27|TRBD2|NA|TRBJ2-1
CASSTPGTRKSTWNEQFF
TGTGCCAGCAGTACTCCCGGGACTAGAAAGAGTACGTGGAATGAGCAGTTCTTC
>TRBV2|TRBD1|once|TRBJ1-2
CASKTGTGVSGYTF
TGTGCCAGCAAGACCGGGACAGGGGTTTCTGGCTACACCTTC
>TRBV5-1|NA|few|TRBJ2-7
CASSLDLGGGTTYEQYF
TGCGCCAGCAGCTTGGATTTAGGAGGGGGAACGACCTACGAGCAGTACTTC
>TRBV28|NA|NA|TRBJ2-5
CASRRTAQETQYF
TGTGCCAGCAGAAGGACAGCCCAAGAGACCCAGTACTTC